This T cell receptor (beta chain) was captured by sequencing in a study of cytomegalovirus exposure and HLA in healthy donors (TCRdb year 2017). Regarding the complete study: An earlier analysis of 587 of the donors reported approximately 300 Gb of sequence data and some 120 million unique TCR beta sequences from about 200 million T cells. To predict cytomegalovirus infection status, the study combined high-throughput TCR immunosequencing, statistical association of individual TCRs with disease status, and machine learning. Across roughly 420 genotyped donors of the cohort, an average of roughly 230,000 unique TCR beta nucleotide sequences per donor were sequenced, and around 20% of those sequences were non-productive. An earlier analysis of roughly 600 of the donors used high-throughput TCR beta sequencing to judge whether each TCR beta V gene segment behaved as functional or pseudogenic. Five DR-DQ haplotypes were handled as single units for association and clustering, since linkage in the cohort was strong. The genetic ancestry cluster associated with self-reported Caucasian donors included roughly four fifths of the roughly 360 genotyped donors. The number of typed donors differed by locus: about 620-630 for A, B, C, DRB1 and DQB1; approximately 520 for DQA1; about 600 for DPA1; and approximately 450 for DPB1. Besides the first cohort of 666 subjects, a separate validation cohort made up of 120 different subjects was used. Every discovery cohort repertoire had been produced on one sequencing platform. Genome-wide SNP genotypes for about 60% of the 666 donors were used in a later genetic analysis, which treated that subset as a discovery cohort. Using immunosequencing, the study profiled T cell repertoires from approximately 700 subjects and related those repertoires to cytomegalovirus serostatus. Alongside the repertoire data, information on donor age, sex, ethnicity and CMV serostatus was compiled. In a later analysis, previously published TCR beta repertoires from several hundred donors were re-analyzed and high-resolution HLA genotyping was added so that TCR occurrence patterns could be studied. The study aimed to test whether cataloging public T cell receptors could reveal signatures of past pathogen exposure. Rather than drawing on any new phenotypic data, the later analysis identified candidate immune exposures from TCR beta sequences and the way those sequences occurred across donors. An early release covering about 600 HLA-typed donors comprised approximately 290 gigabases of sequencing data and 85 million to 100 million unique TCR sequences. Both class I and class II loci were covered by HLA typing, at four-digit resolution.

In total, about 650 healthy bone marrow donors made up the cohort. At the time of sampling, every cohort member was nominally healthy, though immune exposures that went unrecorded were likely present. The donor tested CMV seronegative and was one of the 352 seronegative cohort members. Each donor provided a peripheral blood sample, and peripheral blood mononuclear cells were used for TCR beta sequencing. The Qiagen DNeasy Blood Extraction Kit was used to extract genomic DNA from the blood cell samples. The V and J ends are trimmed by 4 bases and 0 bases, leaving 17 bases between them. CDR1 SGDLS and CDR2 YYNGEE were looked up in the germline V gene. Reading from cysteine to phenylalanine, the CDR3 counts 17 amino acids. CDR3 DNA is the only sequence kept; it has 51 bases, read in frame from the first base. Regarding this clone: It has no known antigen specificity. Nothing much larger sits one base from this clone, and base qualities are not available.

The protocol used for the library was the immunoSEQ multiplex PCR assay. A mixture of 60 forward primers for TCR Vbeta segments and 13 reverse primers for TCR Jbeta segments was used in the multiplex PCR. The CDR3 region of rearranged TCR beta genes was amplified from genomic DNA with a multiplex PCR assay. The amplified TCR beta libraries were sequenced on the Illumina HiSeq System as 87-base-pair reads. The source study handled its data this way. Across the 600 to 700 repertoires, a later analysis counted around 80 million unique TCR beta chains, about 10 million of which were shared by at least two donors. Raw reads were error-corrected and collapsed into unique sequences with a nearest-neighbor algorithm that merged closely related sequences to remove PCR and sequencing errors. CDR3 sequences were aligned to IMGT reference sequences to assign V, D and J gene segments. For a sequence to be retained, a match of at least six nucleotides to both a V gene segment and a J gene segment was required. A rearrangement was called productive if the CDR3 had no stop codons and remained in frame with V and J, and every other rearrangement was called non-productive. CDR3 was defined by IMGT convention, running from the second conserved V-encoded cysteine to the conserved J-encoded phenylalanine. Sequences without an unambiguous match to a single V gene segment were excluded from the earlier analysis of about 600 of the donors. An earlier analysis of around 600 of the donors classified V segments as functional when productive rearrangements were above 56.7% and as segregating when the standard deviation between donors was above 5%. A statistical classification framework was developed to diagnose cytomegalovirus status using the catalog of TCR beta chain sequences. V and J gene assignment, in a later analysis, came from comparing TCR nucleotide sequences with IMGT/GENE-DB human TR gene sequences. The TCRdist pipeline was used in a later analysis to assign CDR3 sequences and most-parsimonious VDJ recombination scenarios. A later analysis defined each TCR beta chain by its CDR3 amino acid sequence plus V-gene family, and excluded reads lacking a unique V-gene family. A later analysis removed 592 highly shared, low-generation-probability nucleotide sequences to deal with suspected cross-contamination and a sequencing artifact. For each public chain, a later analysis derived a clonal expansion index from normalized ranks of inferred template counts within each repertoire. In a later analysis, generation probabilities were computed with a VDJ recombination model fitted to out-of-frame rearrangements, and the resulting probabilities were checked against IGoR. A later analysis scored TCR-TCR, TCR-HLA and TCR-CMV co-occurrence with hypergeometric tests, applying a repertoire-size bias correction to TCR pairs. In a later analysis, false discovery rates were estimated by permuting HLA or CMV assignments 20 times. A later analysis grouped co-occurring TCRs with DBSCAN, adding TCRdist sequence similarity when clustering within HLA-allele-positive subsets. For co-occurrence clustering, repertoires with fewer than 30,000 or more than 120,000 public chains were excluded, along with about five repertoires with anomalous nucleotide sharing. TCRdb mirrors the immuneACCESS table, restricted to in-frame sequences. Some clones are absent from its copies; in checked studies, under half trace to an unresolved V gene, and the reason for the others is unknown. V and J calls and clone size are those listed in that table; D and trimming were worked out from the DNA. This sample is represented by about 52,000 clones; about three quarters of them were singletons. Roughly 3% of the sample belongs to the ten largest clones.

Overall results and qualifications from the work: Because HLA typing was missing for some donors at each locus, association tests included only the typed subset. A further reported finding was that TCR beta sequences accurately predicted the HLA-A and HLA-B alleles for most subjects in the first cohort. In an earlier analysis of about 550 of the donors, most TCR beta V segments were observed in productive rearrangements about 87% or about 30% of the time, broadly matching IMGT annotations. When HLA alleles, especially DR and DQ, strongly co-occurred, attributing TCR associations to individual alleles was difficult. The authors suggested that the approach could potentially be extended to other disease states and immunological phenotypes. This cohort had only TCR beta chains sequenced, and the lack of alpha or paired-chain data limited which features could be detected. Because counts were too low, about 18 rarely observed V segments, including chromosome 9 orphons, were left out of the earlier analysis of 587 of the donors. Roughly uniform sequencing depth across donors was assumed in presence/absence analyses, although this assumption may not hold. A later analysis reported that several top co-occurrence clusters appeared linked to parvovirus B19, influenza, CMV and Epstein-Barr virus. The study listed 150 to 200 TCR beta chains as associated with cytomegalovirus. While some public TCRs were present in many individuals, most TCR sequences turned up only very rarely across donors. In vitro tests confirmed that a few of the cytomegalovirus-associated TCR beta chains recognize cytomegalovirus antigens. Compared with the approximately 720-donor mean, donors in an Asian-associated ancestry cluster had fewer N-insertions in productive TCRs, according to a later genetic analysis. In a later analysis, most CMV-associated TCR beta chains were found to appear HLA-restricted, with HLA associations seemingly driven largely by CMV exposure. Cytomegalovirus status was reported to be diagnosed by the classifier with high specificity and sensitivity in both the original and validation cohorts. The sequencing pipeline was judged likely to have produced a cluster of highly shared sequence variants as a technical artifact. Correlated functional status among segregating V segments might reflect linkage disequilibrium, but an unknown experimental factor could not be ruled out. Immune exposure information for the cohort was limited to CMV serostatus. In a later analysis, HLA-associated TCR beta chains were found to be more clonally expanded and to have lower generation probabilities than equally common non-associated chains. Some IMGT-functional V segments, including TRBV6-2 and TRBV6-3, could not be told apart with the 87-base-pair reads, so those segments were excluded. In a later genetic analysis, a missense DCLRE1C variant was associated with V-gene and J-gene trimming of TCR beta chains, and the association was replicated in an independent cohort. At a false discovery rate of 0.05, a later analysis linked 15,000 to 20,000 TCR beta sequences to specific HLA alleles. In a later analysis, TCR association rates were found to vary across HLA loci, with the most associated TCRs seen for DRB1 alleles and the fewest for HLA-C alleles.

The chain is encoded by TRBV9 joined to TRBJ2-1, with TRBD2 perhaps the D gene, on 6 matching bases. This TCR was recovered from a man aged 18 to 30 in good health and CMV-seronegative. The sample taken for sequencing was PBMCs. This receptor has the CDR3 CASSNRLSGGSYNEQFF. In nucleotide form, the sequence is TGTGCCAGCAGCAACAGGCTTAGCGGAGGCTCCTACAATGAGCAGTTCTTC.